One and the same sample provided the 27 T cell receptor beta chains below, sequenced in a study of neurological immune-mediated disorders. One entry per CDR3 protein results from TCRdb running MiXCR on the 5' RACE reads. Here the sample spans under 45,000 distinct CDR3 sequences, around 2.5% being singletons. Specimen: PBMCs. These TCRs come from a man in his fifties with multiple sclerosis.

This clonotype occurred many times. J is TRBJ2-3 and V is TRBV7-9; possible D gene TRBD1, 6 bases. CDR1 is SEHNR and CDR2 is FQNEAQ in the germline V gene (reference sequence). The V end was cut by 6 bases, the J end by 6 bases, with 10 bases between. CDR3 length: 12 amino acids. This CDR3 reads CASRQDRDTQYF. Written as DNA, the CDR3 is TGTGCCAGCAGGCAAGACAGGGATACGCAGTATTTT.

At least ten counts were recorded for this clonotype. V usage is TRBV21-1 and J usage is TRBJ2-1; the table assigns TRBD1, which was not confirmed against the DNA. TRBV21-1 is given as a pseudogene. This CDR3 is built from 16 residues. CDR3 amino acids: CASSKPETGPNGEQFF. CDR3 sequence (DNA): TGTGCCAGCAGCAAACCGGAGACAGGCCCTAACGGTGAGCAGTTCTTC.

This clonotype came up many times. The chain joins TRBV5-1 to TRBJ2-3; D perhaps matches TRBD2 (6 bases). Trimming took 4 bases from V and 3 from J, leaving 12 bases between them. This CDR3 region has 14 residues. Germline CDR1 reads SGHRS; CDR2 reads YFSETQ. CDR3 bases: TGCGCCAGCAGCCGCCGCGGGGCGACAGATACGCAGTATTTT. Translation gives CASSRRGATDTQYF. Combining the CDR3 with reference TRBV5-1 and TRBJ2-3 gives the whole variable domain KAGVTQTPRYLIKTRGQQVTLSCSPISGHRSVSWYQQTPGQGLQFLFEYFSETQRNKGNFPGRFSGRQFSNSRSEMNVSTLELGDSALYLCASSRRGATDTQYFGPGTRLTVL.

At least ten counts were recorded for this clonotype. This chain uses TRBV20-1 with TRBJ1-5; 8 positions match TRBD1. Germline trimming cut 4 bases from V and 6 bases from J; bases unmatched to any gene: 8. The CDR3 consists of 14 residues. Germline V CDR1 and CDR2: DFQATT, SNEGSKA (reference sequence). CDR3 sequence (DNA): TGCAGTGCTAAGACCTGGGACAGGAGTCAGCCCCAGCATTTT. Its translation: CSAKTWDRSQPQHF.

This clonotype came up many times. The rearrangement joins TRBV18 to TRBJ2-5; either TRBD1 or TRBD2 may fit D (6 bases each). Trimming took 3 bases from V and 5 from J, leaving 13 bases between them. Germline V gene sequence: CDR1 KGHSH, CDR2 LQKENI. The CDR3 extends over 14 amino acids. The CDR3 region is CASSPYGGAETQYF. For the CDR3, the DNA is TGTGCCAGCTCACCCTACGGGGGCGCGGAGACCCAGTACTTC. The complete variable domain, with remaining parts taken from reference TRBV18 and TRBJ2-5, reads NAGVMQNPRHLVRRRGQEARLRCSPMKGHSHVYWYRQLPEEGLKFMVYLQKENIIDESGMPKERFSAEFPKEGPSILRIQQVVRGDSAAYFCASSPYGGAETQYFGPGTRLLVL.

By share, this clonotype counts as medium-sized. The chain has TRBV5-1 and TRBJ2-1; 7 positions agree with TRBD1. Germline lookup yields CDR1 SGHRS and CDR2 YFSETQ. V lost 5 bases and J lost 0; bases outside the gene matches: 8. The CDR3 has 16 residues. In DNA form, the CDR3 reads TGCGCCAGCAGTTACTCCCAGGGGGTCTCCTACAATGAGCAGTTCTTC. Translating gives CASSYSQGVSYNEQFF.

This clonotype turned up a few times. This may come from a read error, since a much larger clone is one base off. The chain couples TRBV7-2 to TRBJ1-5, with D unclear. Germline V gene sequence: CDR1 SGHTA, CDR2 FQGNSA. CDR3 length: 13 residues. CDR3 nucleotide sequence: TGTGCCAGCAGCTCAATTTGGGGTCAGCCCCAGAATTTT. It translates to CASSSIWGQPQNF.

This clonotype was recorded at least ten times. In DNA, the CDR3 is TGCAGCGTTGTAGACTTCTACAATGAGCAGTTCTTC. This translates into CSVVDFYNEQFF. The chain is built from TRBV29-1 and TRBJ2-1; no definite D call. V was clipped by 4 bases and J by 3 bases, with 7 bases between them. CDR1 SQVTM and CDR2 ANQGSEA come from the germline V gene. The length of the CDR3 is 12 residues.

This clonotype was picked up many times. The chain combines TRBV20-1 with TRBJ2-7; 10 bases fit TRBD2. The CDR3 is 15 amino acids. V was pared by 3 bases and J by 2 bases, with 7 bases of the junction left unmatched. Germline assignment: CDR1 DFQATT and CDR2 SNEGSKA (reference sequence). The CDR3 sequence is CSASGLAGDPYEQYF. Written as DNA, the CDR3 is TGCAGTGCTAGCGGTCTAGCGGGGGATCCCTACGAGCAGTACTTC.

The table lists this clonotype with many counts. This rearrangement joins TRBV6-6 to TRBJ2-1; 7 bases are shared with TRBD1. From germline, CDR1 is MNHNY and CDR2 SVGAGI (reference sequence). CDR3 length: 13 amino acids. After removal of 8 bases from V and 9 bases from J, the junction contained 10 bases not matched to a gene. CDR3 protein: CASFGQVDTEQFF. In DNA form, the CDR3 reads TGTGCCAGCTTTGGACAGGTCGATACTGAGCAGTTCTTC.

This clonotype was seen many times. The V call is TRBV6-5, the J call TRBJ2-5; D remains ambiguous. The CDR3 runs to 16 residues. V shed 0 bases and J shed 4 bases, with 15 bases lying between them. The germline CDR1 and CDR2 sequences are MNHEY and SVGAGI. CDR3 loop: CASSYSGTAMGETQYF. DNA for the CDR3: TGTGCCAGCAGTTACTCGGGAACCGCCATGGGAGAGACCCAGTACTTC.

This clonotype was observed at least ten times. The chain carries TRBV27 and TRBJ2-7, with 7 bases aligning to TRBD1. The J segment lost 0 bases and the V segment lost 3 bases, leaving 5 bases of the junction unmatched. The CDR3 has 15 amino acids. Germline V lookup: CDR1 MNHEY, CDR2 SMNVEV (reference sequence). The CDR3 DNA sequence: TGTGCCAGCAGTTTGGGTCAGGGGGTCTCCTACGAGCAGTACTTC. This sequence encodes CASSLGQGVSYEQYF.

At least ten counts were recorded for this clonotype. V and J are TRBV5-1 and TRBJ1-1; the match to TRBD1 covers 7 bases. Germline CDR1 and CDR2: SGHRS and YFSETQ. J was trimmed by 1 base and V by 4 bases; bases with no gene match: 7. CDR3 length equals 15 residues. The chain's CDR3 is CASSVLDRANTEAFF. For the CDR3, the DNA is TGCGCCAGCAGCGTGTTAGACAGGGCGAACACTGAAGCTTTCTTT.

This clonotype was detected ten times or more. The chain employs TRBV11-2 and TRBJ1-1; D is ambiguous. Germline V lookup: CDR1 SGHAT, CDR2 FQNNGV. This CDR3 comprises 13 residues. The germline V and J ends were trimmed by 1 base and 0 bases, with 3 bases remaining between them. The chain's CDR3 is CASSLVLNTEAFF. CDR3 nucleotides: TGTGCCAGCAGCTTAGTATTGAACACTGAAGCTTTCTTT.

This clonotype was counted at least ten times. Written as DNA, the CDR3 is TGCAGCGCACATGAAGGCCAAAATACGCAGTATTTT. Protein product: CSAHEGQNTQYF. The chain uses TRBV29-1 and TRBJ2-3, with D unclear. The V gene lost 7 bases and the J gene lost 7 bases, with 15 bases spanning the gap. Germline lookup yields CDR1 SQVTM and CDR2 ANQGSEA. The CDR3 totals 12 residues.

This clonotype was counted at least ten times. The chain uses TRBV12-5 and TRBJ2-5, with unresolved D. V was cut by 5 bases and J by 1 base, with 5 bases left in between. Germline loops: CDR1 LGHNT, CDR2 FRNRAP. The length of the CDR3 is 12 residues. Written as DNA, the CDR3 is TGTGCTAGTGGTCGAATCCAAGAGACCCAGTACTTC. It specifies CASGRIQETQYF.

This clonotype has a count of ten or more. The gene calls are TRBV5-1 and TRBJ2-7, with TRBD1 matching 11 bases. V lost 5 bases, J lost 5 bases, and 6 bases stayed unmatched. The CDR3 has 14 amino acids. From germline, CDR1 is SGHRS and CDR2 YFSETQ. The CDR3 sequence: CASRLDRGRNEQYF. CDR3 bases: TGCGCCAGCAGACTGGACAGGGGGCGAAACGAGCAGTACTTC.

In its sample, this clonotype was seen many times. This rearrangement joins TRBV27 to TRBJ2-5; D tentatively fits TRBD1 or TRBD2 (5 bases each). Trimming took off 3 bases at V and 5 bases at J, with 13 bases between the two ends. This CDR3 is 14 amino acids long. Looked up from germline, CDR1 is MNHEY and CDR2 is SMNVEV (reference sequence). The CDR3 is CASSFIGASETQYF. CDR3 DNA: TGTGCCAGCAGTTTTATCGGGGCTTCGGAGACCCAGTACTTC.

V and J are TRBV11-3 and TRBJ2-1; possibly TRBD1 or TRBD2 for D (6 bases each). The ends were cut back, 2 bases at V and 1 base at J, with 12 bases in the middle. Per germline, CDR1 SGHNT and CDR2 YENEEA. The CDR3 has 16 amino acids. The CDR3 DNA sequence: TGTGCCAGCAGCTTAAACAGGGCGGGGTCCTACAATGAGCAGTTCTTC. It translates to CASSLNRAGSYNEQFF. The full variable domain, with the rest looked up from reference TRBV11-3 and TRBJ2-1, is EAGVVQSPRYKIIEKKQPVAFWCNPISGHNTLYWYLQNLGQGPELLIRYENEEAVDDSQLPKDRFSAERLKGVDSTLKIQPAELGDSAVYLCASSLNRAGSYNEQFFGPGTRLTVL.

This chain connects TRBV27 to TRBJ1-1; D is undetermined. Trimming removed 2 bases at V and 5 bases at J, with 9 bases between. Looked up from germline, CDR1 is MNHEY and CDR2 is SMNVEV (reference sequence). The CDR3 length is 13 residues. The CDR3: CASSLAKGTEAFF. The CDR3 region has the DNA TGTGCCAGCAGTTTAGCAAAAGGAACTGAAGCTTTCTTT.

This clonotype was found many times. One junction end does not reproduce the germline sequence, and a read error may be involved. The chain uses TRBV7-7 and TRBJ2-1, with D uncertain. Per germline, CDR1 SSHAT and CDR2 FNYEAQ (reference sequence). This CDR3 contains 15 residues. CDR3 sequence (DNA): TGTGCTAGCAGCCCCCTGGGCGGCGGTTACAATGAGCAGTTCTTC. Translating gives CASSPLGGGYNEQFF.

There are many counts of this clonotype. J is TRBJ1-5 and V is TRBV7-9, with TRBD1 identical over 9 bases. The CDR3 sequence is 15 residues long. The V segment lost 6 bases and the J segment 4 bases; nucleotides outside the gene matches: 7. CDR1 is SEHNR and CDR2 is FQNEAQ in the germline V gene (reference sequence). The CDR3 is CASSGWTGVNQPQHF. CDR3 nucleotides: TGTGCCAGCAGTGGGTGGACAGGGGTAAATCAGCCCCAGCATTTT.

This clonotype was observed at least ten times. The J gene is TRBJ2-1, the V gene TRBV20-1; 7 positions agree with TRBD1. CDR1 is DFQATT, CDR2 SNEGSKA, per germline (reference sequence). With 6 bases clipped from V and 9 bases from J, the junction kept 8 bases outside the gene matches. The CDR3 totals 12 residues. DNA for the CDR3: TGCAGTGCAGCCCGACAGGGCAGTGAGCAGTTCTTC. Its protein product is CSAARQGSEQFF.

This clonotype was seen many times. The chain uses TRBV7-9 and TRBJ2-1; D call uncertain. This CDR3 has 11 residues. V was shortened by 7 bases and J by 6 bases, with 7 bases between the two germline ends. Germline V gene data show CDR1 as SEHNR and CDR2 as FQNEAQ (reference sequence). The CDR3 spells CASTPLNEQFF. The CDR3 DNA sequence: TGTGCCAGCACCCCCCTCAATGAGCAGTTCTTC.

In this sample, this clonotype turned up many times. A much larger clone differs from this one at a single base, so this may be a read error. This chain's CDR3 is CATSNPGQALTF. The CDR3 DNA sequence: TGTGCCACCAGTAATCCGGGACAGGCTTTAACCTTC. The V gene is TRBV24-1, the J gene TRBJ1-2, with 8 bases matching TRBD1. Germline V gene lookup returns CDR1 KGHDR and CDR2 SFDVKD. With 6 bases clipped from V and 14 bases from J, the junction kept 10 bases outside the gene matches. The CDR3 length is 12 residues.

This clonotype showed up many times. V and J are TRBV11-2 and TRBJ2-6; possible D gene TRBD1, 6 bases. V was clipped by 2 bases and J by 2 bases, with 16 bases between them. This CDR3 is built from 18 residues. CDR1 is SGHAT, CDR2 FQNNGV, per germline. The CDR3 loop is CASSLRARGLTGANVLTF. Here the CDR3 DNA reads TGTGCCAGCAGCTTACGGGCCAGGGGCCTTACTGGGGCCAACGTCCTGACTTTC.

This clonotype showed up many times. This sequence joins TRBV5-5 and TRBJ1-6; the match to TRBD1 covers 10 bases. Trimming removed 6 bases from V and 9 bases from J; junction bases left unmatched: 12. This CDR3 comprises 16 residues. CDR1 and CDR2 (germline): SGHKS, YYEKEE (reference sequence). In DNA form, the CDR3 reads TGTGCCAGCACAAAGGGGGTGACAGGGGGCAGTTCACCCCTCCACTTT. It encodes CASTKGVTGGSSPLHF.